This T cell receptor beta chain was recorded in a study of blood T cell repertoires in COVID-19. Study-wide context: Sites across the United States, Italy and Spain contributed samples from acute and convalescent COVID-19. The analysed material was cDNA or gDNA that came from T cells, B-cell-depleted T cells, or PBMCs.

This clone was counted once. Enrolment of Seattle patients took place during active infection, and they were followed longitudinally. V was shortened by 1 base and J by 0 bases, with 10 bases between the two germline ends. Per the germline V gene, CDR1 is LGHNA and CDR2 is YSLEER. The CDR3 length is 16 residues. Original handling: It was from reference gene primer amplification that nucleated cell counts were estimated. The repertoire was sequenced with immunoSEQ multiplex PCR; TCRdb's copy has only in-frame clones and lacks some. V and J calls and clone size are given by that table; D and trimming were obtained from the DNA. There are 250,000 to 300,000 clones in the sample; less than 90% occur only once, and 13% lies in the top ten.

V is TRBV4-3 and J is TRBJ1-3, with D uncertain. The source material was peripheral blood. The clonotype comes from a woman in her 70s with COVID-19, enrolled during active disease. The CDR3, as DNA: TGCGCCAGCAGCCAAGCTCACTTCAACTCTGGAAACACCATATATTTT. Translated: CASSQAHFNSGNTIYF.